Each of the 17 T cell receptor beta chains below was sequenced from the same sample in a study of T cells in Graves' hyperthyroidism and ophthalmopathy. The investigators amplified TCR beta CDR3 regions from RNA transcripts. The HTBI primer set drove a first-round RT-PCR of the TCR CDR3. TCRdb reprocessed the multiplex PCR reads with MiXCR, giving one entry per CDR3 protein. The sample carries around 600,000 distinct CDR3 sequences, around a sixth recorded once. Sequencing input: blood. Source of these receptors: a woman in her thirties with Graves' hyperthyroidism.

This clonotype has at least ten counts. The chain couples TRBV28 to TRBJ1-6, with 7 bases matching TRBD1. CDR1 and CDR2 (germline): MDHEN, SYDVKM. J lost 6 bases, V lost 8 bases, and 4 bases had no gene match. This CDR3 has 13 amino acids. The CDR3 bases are TGTGCCAGCCACCGGGACAGTAATTCACCCCTCCACTTT. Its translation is CASHRDSNSPLHF.

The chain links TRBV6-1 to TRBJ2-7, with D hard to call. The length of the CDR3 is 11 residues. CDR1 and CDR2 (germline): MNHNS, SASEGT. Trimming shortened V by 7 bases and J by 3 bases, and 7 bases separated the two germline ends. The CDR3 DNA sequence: TGTGCCAGCACTTGGGGCTACGAGCAGTACTTC. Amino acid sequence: CASTWGYEQYF.

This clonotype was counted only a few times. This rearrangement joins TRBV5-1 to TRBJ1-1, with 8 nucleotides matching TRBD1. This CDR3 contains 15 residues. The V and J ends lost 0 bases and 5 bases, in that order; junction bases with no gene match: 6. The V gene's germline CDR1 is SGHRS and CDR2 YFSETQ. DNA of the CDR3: TGCGCCAGCAGCTTGGTTCTGACAGGGGAAACTGAAGCTTTCTTT. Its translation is CASSLVLTGETEAFF.

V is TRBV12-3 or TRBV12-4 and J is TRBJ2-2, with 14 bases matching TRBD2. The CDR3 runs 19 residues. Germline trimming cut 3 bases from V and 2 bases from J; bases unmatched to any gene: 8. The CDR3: CASSFDRGLAGGNTGELFF. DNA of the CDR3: TGTGCCAGCAGTTTCGACAGAGGACTAGCGGGAGGCAACACCGGGGAGCTGTTTTTT.

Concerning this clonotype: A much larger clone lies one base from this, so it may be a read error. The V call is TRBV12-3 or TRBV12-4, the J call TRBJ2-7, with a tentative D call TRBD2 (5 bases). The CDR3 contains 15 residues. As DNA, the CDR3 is TGTGCCAGCAGTTTTCACGGCGGGCTCTCCTACGAGCAGCACTTC. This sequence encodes CASSFHGGLSYEQHF.

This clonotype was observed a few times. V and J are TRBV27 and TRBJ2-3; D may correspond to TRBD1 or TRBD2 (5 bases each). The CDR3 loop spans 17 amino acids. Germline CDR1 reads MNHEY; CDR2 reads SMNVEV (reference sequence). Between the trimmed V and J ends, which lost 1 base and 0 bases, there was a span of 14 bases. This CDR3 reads CASSLWGRESSTDTQYF. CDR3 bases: TGTGCCAGCAGTTTATGGGGCCGGGAATCTAGCACAGATACGCAGTATTTT.

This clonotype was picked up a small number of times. Here the CDR3 reads CSAGWGDYGYTF. CDR3 in DNA: TGCAGCGCGGGTTGGGGAGACTATGGCTACACCTTC. V and J are TRBV29-1 and TRBJ1-2; D is unclear. Germline loops: CDR1 SQVTM, CDR2 ANQGSEA. CDR3 size: 12 residues. V lost 7 bases and J 3 bases, leaving 12 bases between the germline ends.

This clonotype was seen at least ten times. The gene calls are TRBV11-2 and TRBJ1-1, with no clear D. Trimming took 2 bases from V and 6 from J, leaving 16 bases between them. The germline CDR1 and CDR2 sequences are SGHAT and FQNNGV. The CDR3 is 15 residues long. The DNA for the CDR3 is TGTGCCAGCAGCTTAAGCGGTAGGGCTTTGTCTGAAGCTTTCTTT. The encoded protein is CASSLSGRALSEAFF.

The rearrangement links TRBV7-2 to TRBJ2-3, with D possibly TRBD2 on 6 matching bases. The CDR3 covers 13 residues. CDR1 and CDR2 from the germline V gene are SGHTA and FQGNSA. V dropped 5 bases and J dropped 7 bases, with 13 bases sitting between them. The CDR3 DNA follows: TGTGCCAGCAGCCCGTATGGCGGGAATACGCAGTATTTT. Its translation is CASSPYGGNTQYF. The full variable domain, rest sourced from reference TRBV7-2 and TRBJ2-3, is GAGVSQSPSNKVTEKGKDVELRCDPISGHTALYWYRQSLGQGLEFLIYFQGNSAPDKSGLPSDRFSAERTGGSVSTLTIQRTQQEDSAVYLCASSPYGGNTQYFGPGTRLTVL.

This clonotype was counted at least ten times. CDR3 in amino acids: CASSLAGGPYYEQFF. CDR3 in DNA: TGTGCCAGCAGTCTAGCGGGAGGTCCGTACTATGAGCAGTTCTTC. This chain joins TRBV6-2 or TRBV6-3 and TRBJ2-1; TRBD2 matches at 11 bases. CDR3 size: 15 residues. V lost 5 bases to trimming and J lost 8 bases; unmatched junction nucleotides: 8. Germline V gene data show CDR1 as MNHEY and CDR2 as SVGEGT.

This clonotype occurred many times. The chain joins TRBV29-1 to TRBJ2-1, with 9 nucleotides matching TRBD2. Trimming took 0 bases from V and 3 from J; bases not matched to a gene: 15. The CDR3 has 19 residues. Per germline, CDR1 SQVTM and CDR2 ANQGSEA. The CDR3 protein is CSVEDFGGRAQINYNEQFF. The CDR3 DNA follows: TGCAGCGTTGAAGATTTTGGCGGGAGGGCCCAAATTAACTACAATGAGCAGTTCTTC.

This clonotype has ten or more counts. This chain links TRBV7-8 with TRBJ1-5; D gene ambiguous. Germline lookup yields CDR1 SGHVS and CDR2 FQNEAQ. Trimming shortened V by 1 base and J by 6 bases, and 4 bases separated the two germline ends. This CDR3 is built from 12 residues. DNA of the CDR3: TGTGCCAGCAGCTTAGAGGTTCAGCCCCAGCATTTT. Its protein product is CASSLEVQPQHF. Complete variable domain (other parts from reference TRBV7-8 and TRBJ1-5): GAGVSQSPRYKVAKRGQDVALRCDPISGHVSLFWYQQALGQGPEFLTYFQNEAQLDKSGLPSDRFFAERPEGSVSTLKIQRTQQEDSAVYLCASSLEVQPQHFGDGTRLSIL.

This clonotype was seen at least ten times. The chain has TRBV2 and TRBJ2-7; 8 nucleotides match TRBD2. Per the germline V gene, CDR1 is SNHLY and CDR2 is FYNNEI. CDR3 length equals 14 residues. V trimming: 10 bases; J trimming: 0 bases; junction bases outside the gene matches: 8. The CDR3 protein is CATQSSGSSYEQYF. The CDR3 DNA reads TGTGCCACCCAATCCAGCGGGAGCTCCTACGAGCAGTACTTC.

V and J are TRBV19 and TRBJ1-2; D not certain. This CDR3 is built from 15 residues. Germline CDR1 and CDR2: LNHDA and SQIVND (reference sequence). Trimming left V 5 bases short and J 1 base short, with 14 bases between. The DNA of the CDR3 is TGTGCCAGTAGTCCCCTGGATGGGAGTAACTATGGCTACACCTTC. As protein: CASSPLDGSNYGYTF.

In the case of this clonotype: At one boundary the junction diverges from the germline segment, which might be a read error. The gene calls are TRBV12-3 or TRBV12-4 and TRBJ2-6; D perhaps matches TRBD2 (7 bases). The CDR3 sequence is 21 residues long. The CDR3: CASSLVGRGLRHFLQANVPTF. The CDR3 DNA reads TGTGCCAGCAGTTTGGTTGGGAGGGGGTTGCGACACTTTCTGCAGGCCAACGTCCCGACTTTC.

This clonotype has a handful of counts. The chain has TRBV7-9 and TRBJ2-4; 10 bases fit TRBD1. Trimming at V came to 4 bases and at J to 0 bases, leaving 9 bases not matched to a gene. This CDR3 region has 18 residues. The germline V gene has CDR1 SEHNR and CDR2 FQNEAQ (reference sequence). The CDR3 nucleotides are TGTGCCAGCAGCTCGGGGGGCAGACAGGGGGCAGCCAAAAACATTCAGTACTTC. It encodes CASSSGGRQGAAKNIQYF.

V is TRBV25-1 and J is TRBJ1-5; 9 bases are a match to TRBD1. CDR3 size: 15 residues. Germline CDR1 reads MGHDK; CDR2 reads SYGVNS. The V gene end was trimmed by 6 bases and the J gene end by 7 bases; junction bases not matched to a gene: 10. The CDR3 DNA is TGTGCCAGCAGCCCGGGACAGGGTTTTTGGCAGCCCCAGCATTTT. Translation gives CASSPGQGFWQPQHF.